A single TCR beta chain is shown here with its context. The data belong to a study of blood T cell repertoires in COVID-19. Study context: Italy, Spain and the United States were the sources of the convalescent and acute COVID-19 samples.

Assay: immunoSEQ multiplex PCR; the TCRdb copy retains only in-frame clones and omits some. The table has 160,000 or so clones, approximately 84% seen once; the top ten hold around 5%. This sequence originates from a woman in her 50s with COVID-19, enrolled during active disease. The sample consisted of peripheral blood.

The CDR3 nucleotides are TGTGCCGCTCAAGACAGGGTCACCGGGGAGCTGTTTTTT. As protein: CAAQDRVTGELFF. The V call is TRBV28, the J call TRBJ2-2, with 7 bases aligning to TRBD1. Germline V gene data show CDR1 as MDHEN and CDR2 as SYDVKM. The CDR3 is made up of 13 amino acids. With V trimmed by 11 bases and J by 4 bases, 7 bases remained unmatched.